This entry is about one T cell receptor (beta chain). Its antigen is not yet known. There are no base qualities to consult, and no much larger clone falls within one base. The immunoSEQ Assay, a bias-controlled multiplex PCR, was used to amplify TCRbeta CDR3 regions from genomic DNA. The authors processed their data as follows. The number of nucleated cells in each sample was estimated by amplification of reference gene primers within the assay. Sequence reads were collapsed and filtered to measure the absolute abundance of every unique TCRbeta CDR3 rearrangement. For each sample, productive Simpson clonality was calculated as the square root of Simpson's diversity index over productive rearrangements. As stored in TCRdb, this immuneACCESS dataset retains in-frame rearrangements with V and J assigned. A fraction of the clones does not appear; measured against another copy, unresolved V genes explain less than half of the discrepancy, and the remainder lacks a known reason. From that table come the V and J calls and clone size; the DNA was used to work out D and trimming. Across this sample there are tens of thousands of clones, with 85% seen only once. The ten largest clones take up approximately 18% of the sample.

The CDR3 runs 16 amino acids, cysteine and phenylalanine included. Only CDR3 DNA remains: 48 bases, in frame from the first base. The germline V gene supplies CDR1 SGHTA and CDR2 FQGTGA. Trimming leaves V shorter by 5 bases and J shorter by 9 bases, with the junction holding 13 bases beyond the gene matches. The sample is drawn from a study of blood T cell repertoires in COVID-19 (dated by TCRdb to 2020 to 2021). The study in broad terms: The collaborator samples originated in the United States, Italy and Spain and spanned the acute and convalescent phases of COVID-19. Subjects who had been exposed to COVID-19, were actively infected with it, or had recovered from it provided the deeply sampled blood TCRbeta repertoires that made up the dataset. The material from the prospective study consisted of cDNA or gDNA derived from T cells, B-cell-depleted T cells, or PBMCs. The sample metadata nearly always contained a de-identified subject ID, COVID-19 status, age in years and sex. The repertoires were released in a freely available public database intended as a resource for research on the immune response to SARS-CoV-2. The samples were drawn from two sources: the first 160 participants of the ongoing ImmuneRACE study, and over 1,000 subjects contributed by 6 global collaborators. Where HLA class I and class II types were available, the types were taken from metadata supplied by the sample provider, not from assay-based typing. On the study overall, not on this receptor specifically: How much clinical and demographic metadata was included differed by source and by participant, and the metadata was provided uncurated.

Collaborating institutions collected whole blood in K2EDTA tubes following their own protocols. Collaborator samples were shipped for TCRbeta analysis as frozen whole blood, isolated PBMCs, or DNA extracted from either sample type. This receptor chain uses TRBV7-3 and TRBJ2-1; TRBD1 aligns with 10 central bases. What was sequenced was peripheral blood. This receptor was taken from a woman aged 55-70 years with active COVID-19. The nucleotides are TGTGCCAGCAGCACTACCGGGACAGGGGACGGAGGTGAGCAGTTCTTC. It translates as CASSTTGTGDGGEQFF.